The source of this T cell receptor beta chain is a study of blood T cell repertoires in COVID-19 (dated by TCRdb to the early 2020s). Study-level background: The collaborator samples originated in the United States, Italy and Spain and spanned the acute and convalescent phases of COVID-19. The material from the prospective study consisted of cDNA or gDNA derived from T cells, B-cell-depleted T cells, or PBMCs. Deeply sampled blood TCRbeta repertoires from subjects exposed to, actively infected with, or recovered from COVID-19 were included in the dataset. A freely available public database, intended as a resource for researchers studying the immune response to SARS-CoV-2, is where the repertoires were released. The samples were drawn from two sources: the first 160 participants of the ongoing ImmuneRACE study, and about 1,300 subjects contributed by 6 global collaborators. A de-identified subject ID, COVID-19 status, age in years and sex were almost always included in the sample metadata. HLA class I and class II types, where available, came from metadata supplied by the sample provider rather than from assay-based typing. Here is what the overall study found, with its caveats: The quantity of clinical and demographic metadata differed by source and by participant and was supplied without curation.

TCRbeta CDR3 regions were amplified from genomic DNA by means of the immunoSEQ Assay, a bias-controlled multiplex PCR. In the source study's methods: The number of nucleated cells in each sample was estimated by amplification of reference gene primers within the assay. To quantify the absolute abundance of each unique TCRbeta CDR3 rearrangement, sequence reads were collapsed and filtered. For each sample, productive Simpson clonality was calculated as the square root of Simpson's diversity index across productive rearrangements. TCRdb holds this immuneACCESS table with in-frame rearrangements only. Some clones are missing; in checked studies, unresolved V genes explain under half, and the rest has no known cause. The DNA gave D and trimming, while V, J and clone size come from that table. The sample table contains 200,000 to 250,000 clones; only one count was recorded for around 88% of them. In total, the top ten clones hold 9% to 15% of the sample.

The collaborating institutions used their own protocols to collect whole blood in K2EDTA tubes. For TCRbeta analysis, collaborator samples were shipped as frozen whole blood, as isolated PBMCs, or as DNA extracted from either sample type. The CDR3, cysteine through phenylalanine, is 14 amino acids long. The only DNA kept is the CDR3, 42 bases in frame from the first base. V is trimmed back by 6 bases and J by 2 bases, and the junction contains 7 bases that no gene match accounts for. As encoded in the germline V gene, CDR1 is SNHLY while CDR2 is FYNNEI. In the case of this clone: The target of this receptor is not known. No much larger clonotype is one base removed from it; base qualities were not supplied.

The sequenced material came from peripheral blood. This TCR came from a man older than 75 with acute or convalescent COVID-19. The V gene is TRBV2 and the J gene is TRBJ2-7, with 7 bases matching TRBD1. The sequenced DNA: TGTGCCAGCAGGGGCGACAGGGCACCCTACGAGCAGTACTTC. It is translated as CASRGDRAPYEQYF.